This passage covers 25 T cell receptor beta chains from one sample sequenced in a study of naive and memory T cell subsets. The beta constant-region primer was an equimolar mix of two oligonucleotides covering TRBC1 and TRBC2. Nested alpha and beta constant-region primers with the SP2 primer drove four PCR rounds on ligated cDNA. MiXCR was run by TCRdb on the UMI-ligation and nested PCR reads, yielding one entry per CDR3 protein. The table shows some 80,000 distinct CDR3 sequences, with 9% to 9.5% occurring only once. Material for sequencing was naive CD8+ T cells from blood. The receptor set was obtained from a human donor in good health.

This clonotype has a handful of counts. The CDR3: CATSRDYSSSYEQYF. The CDR3 DNA sequence: TGTGCCACCAGCAGAGATTACTCGAGCTCCTACGAGCAGTACTTC. The chain is built from TRBV15 and TRBJ2-7, with D uncertain. V was trimmed by 0 bases and J by 0 bases, leaving 9 bases between them. The CDR3 totals 15 residues. From germline, CDR1 is LNHNV and CDR2 YYDKDF (reference sequence).

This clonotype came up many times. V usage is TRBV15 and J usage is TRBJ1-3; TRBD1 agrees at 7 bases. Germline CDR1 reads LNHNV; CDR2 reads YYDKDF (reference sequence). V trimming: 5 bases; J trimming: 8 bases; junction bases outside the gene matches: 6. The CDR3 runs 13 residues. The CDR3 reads CATSYRGSDTIYF. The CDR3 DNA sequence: TGTGCCACCAGCTACAGGGGATCAGACACCATATATTTT.

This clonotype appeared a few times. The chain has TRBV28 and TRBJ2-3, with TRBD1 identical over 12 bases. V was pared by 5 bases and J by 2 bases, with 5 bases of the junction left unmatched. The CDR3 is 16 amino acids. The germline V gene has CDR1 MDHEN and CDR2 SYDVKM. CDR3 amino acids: CASSPGTGGPTDTQYF. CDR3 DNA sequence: TGTGCCAGCAGTCCCGGGACAGGGGGCCCCACAGATACGCAGTATTTT.

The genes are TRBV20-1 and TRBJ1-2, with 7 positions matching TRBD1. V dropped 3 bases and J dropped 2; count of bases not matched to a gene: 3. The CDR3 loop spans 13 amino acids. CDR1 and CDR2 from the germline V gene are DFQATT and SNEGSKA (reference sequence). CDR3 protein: CSARGQINYGYTF. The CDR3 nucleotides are TGCAGTGCTAGGGGACAGATCAACTATGGCTACACCTTC.

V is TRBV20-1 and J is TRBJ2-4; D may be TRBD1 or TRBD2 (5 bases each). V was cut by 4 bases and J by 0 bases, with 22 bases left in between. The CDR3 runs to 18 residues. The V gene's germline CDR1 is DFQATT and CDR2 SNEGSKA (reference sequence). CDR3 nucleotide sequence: TGCAGTGCTAACCCGGGGCCCCGCGACCAGAAAGCCAAAAACATTCAGTACTTC. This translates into CSANPGPRDQKAKNIQYF.

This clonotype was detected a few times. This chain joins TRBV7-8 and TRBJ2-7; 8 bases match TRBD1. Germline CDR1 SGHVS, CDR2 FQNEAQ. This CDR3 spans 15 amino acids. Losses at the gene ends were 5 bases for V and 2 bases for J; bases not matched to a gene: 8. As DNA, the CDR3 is TGTGCCAGCAGCCGGGTTCAGGGGGCTACCTACGAGCAGTACTTC. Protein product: CASSRVQGATYEQYF.

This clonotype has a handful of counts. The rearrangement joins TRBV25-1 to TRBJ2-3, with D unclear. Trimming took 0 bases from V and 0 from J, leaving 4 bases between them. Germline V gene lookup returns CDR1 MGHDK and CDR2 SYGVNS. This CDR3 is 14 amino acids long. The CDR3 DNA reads TGTGCCAGCAGTGAATATCCTAGCACAGATACGCAGTATTTT. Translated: CASSEYPSTDTQYF.

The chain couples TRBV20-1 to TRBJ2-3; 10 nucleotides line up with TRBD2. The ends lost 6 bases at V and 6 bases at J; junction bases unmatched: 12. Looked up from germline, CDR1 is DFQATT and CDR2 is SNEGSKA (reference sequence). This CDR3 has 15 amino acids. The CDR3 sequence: CSARIAGGPVDTQYF. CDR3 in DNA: TGCAGTGCCCGCATAGCGGGAGGACCAGTGGATACGCAGTATTTT.

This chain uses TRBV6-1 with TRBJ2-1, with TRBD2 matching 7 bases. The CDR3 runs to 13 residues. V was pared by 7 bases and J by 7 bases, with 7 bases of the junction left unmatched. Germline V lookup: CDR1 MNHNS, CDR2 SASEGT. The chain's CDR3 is CASTPGGWNEQFF. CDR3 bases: TGTGCCAGCACCCCGGGAGGTTGGAATGAGCAGTTCTTC.

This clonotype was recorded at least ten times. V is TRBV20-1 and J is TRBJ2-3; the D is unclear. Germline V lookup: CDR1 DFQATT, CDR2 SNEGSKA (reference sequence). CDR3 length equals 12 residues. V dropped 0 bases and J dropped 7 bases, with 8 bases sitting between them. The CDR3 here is CSAREVDYTQYF. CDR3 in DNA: TGCAGTGCTAGAGAAGTAGATTATACGCAGTATTTT.

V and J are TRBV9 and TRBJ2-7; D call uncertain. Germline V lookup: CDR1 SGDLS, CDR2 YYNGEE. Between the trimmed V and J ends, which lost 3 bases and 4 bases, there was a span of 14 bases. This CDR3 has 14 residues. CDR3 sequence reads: CASSDEQRNYEQYF. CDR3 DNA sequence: TGTGCCAGCAGCGACGAACAGAGGAATTACGAGCAGTACTTC.

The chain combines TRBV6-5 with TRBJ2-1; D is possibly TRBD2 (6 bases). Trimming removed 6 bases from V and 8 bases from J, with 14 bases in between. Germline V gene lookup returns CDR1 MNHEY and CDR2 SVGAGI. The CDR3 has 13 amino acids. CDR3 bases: TGTGCCAGCAGATCTGGGACTTTGGATGAGCAGTTCTTC. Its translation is CASRSGTLDEQFF.

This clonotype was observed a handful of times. In nucleotides, the CDR3 is TGTGCCAGCAGAGGAGACCTAGCGGATGAGCAGTTCTTC. Amino acid sequence: CASRGDLADEQFF. The V call is TRBV28, the J call TRBJ2-1; 7 nucleotides match TRBD2. Per germline, CDR1 MDHEN and CDR2 SYDVKM. Germline trimming cut 6 bases from V and 8 bases from J; bases unmatched to any gene: 7. This CDR3 contains 13 residues. The full variable domain, rest sourced from reference TRBV28 and TRBJ2-1, is DVKVTQSSRYLVKRTGEKVFLECVQDMDHENMFWYRQDPGLGLRLIYFSYDVKMKEKGDIPEGYSVSREKKERFSLILESASTNQTSMYLCASRGDLADEQFFGPGTRLTVL.

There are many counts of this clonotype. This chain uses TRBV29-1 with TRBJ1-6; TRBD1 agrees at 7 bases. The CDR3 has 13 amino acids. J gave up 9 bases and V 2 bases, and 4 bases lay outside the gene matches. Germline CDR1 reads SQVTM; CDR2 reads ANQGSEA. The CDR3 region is CSVETGASSPLHF. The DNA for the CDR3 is TGCAGCGTTGAAACAGGGGCATCTTCACCCCTCCACTTT.

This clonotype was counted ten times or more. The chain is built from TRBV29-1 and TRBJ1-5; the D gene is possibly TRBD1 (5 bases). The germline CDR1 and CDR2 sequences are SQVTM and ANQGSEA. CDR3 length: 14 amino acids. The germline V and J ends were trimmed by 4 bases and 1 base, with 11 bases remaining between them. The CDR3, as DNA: TGCAGCGTTGTAGTAGGACAAAGCAATCAGCCCCAGCATTTT. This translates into CSVVVGQSNQPQHF.

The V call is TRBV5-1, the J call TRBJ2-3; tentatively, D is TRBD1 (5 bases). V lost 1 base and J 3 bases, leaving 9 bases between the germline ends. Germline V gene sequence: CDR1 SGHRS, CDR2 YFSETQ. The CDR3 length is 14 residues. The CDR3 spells CASSLSQGTDTQYF. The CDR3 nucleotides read TGCGCCAGCAGCTTGTCTCAGGGAACAGATACGCAGTATTTT.

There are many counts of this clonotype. For the CDR3, the DNA is TGCGCCAGCAGCCAAGCGGAGGGGTTTGCAGATACGCAGTATTTT. Translation: CASSQAEGFADTQYF. V gene TRBV4-3 combines with J gene TRBJ2-3; TRBD2 is a possible D gene (6 bases). The CDR3 has 15 residues. Trimming stripped 1 base from V and 4 bases from J, with 12 bases between. Germline V gene data show CDR1 as LGHNA and CDR2 as YSLEER.

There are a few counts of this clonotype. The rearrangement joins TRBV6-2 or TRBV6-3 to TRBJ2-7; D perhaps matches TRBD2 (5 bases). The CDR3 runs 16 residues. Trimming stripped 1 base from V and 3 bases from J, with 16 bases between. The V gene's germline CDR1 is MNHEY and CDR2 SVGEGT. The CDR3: CASSYLVARDLYEQYF. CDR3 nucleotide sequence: TGTGCCAGCAGTTACTTAGTAGCGAGAGACCTCTACGAGCAGTACTTC.

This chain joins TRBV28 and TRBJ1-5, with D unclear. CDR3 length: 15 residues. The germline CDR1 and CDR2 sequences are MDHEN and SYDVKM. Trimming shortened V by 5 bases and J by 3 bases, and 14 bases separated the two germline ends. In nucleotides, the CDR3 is TGTGCCAGCAGTCCCAGACCTGGGGACAATCAGCCCCAGCATTTT. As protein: CASSPRPGDNQPQHF.

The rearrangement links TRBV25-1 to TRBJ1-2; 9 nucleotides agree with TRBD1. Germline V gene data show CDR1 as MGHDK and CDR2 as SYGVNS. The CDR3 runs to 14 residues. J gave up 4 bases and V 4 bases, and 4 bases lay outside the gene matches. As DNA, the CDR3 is TGTGCCAGCAGTGGAACAGGGGGCACCTATGGCTACACCTTC. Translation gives CASSGTGGTYGYTF.

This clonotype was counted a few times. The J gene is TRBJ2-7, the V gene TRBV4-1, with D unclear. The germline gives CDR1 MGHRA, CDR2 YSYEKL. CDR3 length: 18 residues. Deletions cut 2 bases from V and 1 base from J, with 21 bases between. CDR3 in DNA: TGCGCCAGCAGCCAAACCGCCAGACTGGGATTCCTATCCTACGAGCAGTACTTC. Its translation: CASSQTARLGFLSYEQYF.

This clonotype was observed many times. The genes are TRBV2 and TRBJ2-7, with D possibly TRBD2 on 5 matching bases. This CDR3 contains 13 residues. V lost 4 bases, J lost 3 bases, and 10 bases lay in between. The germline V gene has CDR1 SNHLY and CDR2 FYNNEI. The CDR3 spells CASSARGNYEQYF. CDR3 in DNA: TGTGCCAGCAGTGCACGAGGGAACTACGAGCAGTACTTC.

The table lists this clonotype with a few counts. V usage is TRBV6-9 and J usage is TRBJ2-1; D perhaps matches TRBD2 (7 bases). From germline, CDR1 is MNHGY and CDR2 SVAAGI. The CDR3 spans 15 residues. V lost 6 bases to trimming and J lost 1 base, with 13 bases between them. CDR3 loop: CASRERDTSYNEQFF. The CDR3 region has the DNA TGTGCCAGCAGGGAGCGGGACACGTCCTACAATGAGCAGTTCTTC.

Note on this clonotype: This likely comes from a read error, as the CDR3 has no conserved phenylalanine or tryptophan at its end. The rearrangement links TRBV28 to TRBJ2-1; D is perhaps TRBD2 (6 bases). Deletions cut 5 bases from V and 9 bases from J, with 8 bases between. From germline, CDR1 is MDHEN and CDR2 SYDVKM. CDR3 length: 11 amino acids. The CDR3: CASSLGGEQFL. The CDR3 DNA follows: TGTGCCAGCAGTCTCGGGGGTGAGCAGTTCCTC.

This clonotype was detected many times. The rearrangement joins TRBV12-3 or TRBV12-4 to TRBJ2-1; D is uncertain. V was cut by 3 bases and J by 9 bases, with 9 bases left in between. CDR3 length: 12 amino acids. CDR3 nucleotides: TGTGCCAGCAGTTTTGGGGTGGGTGAGCAGTTCTTC. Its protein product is CASSFGVGEQFF.